This T cell receptor beta chain was sequenced in a study of T cell repertoires in cytomegalovirus infection. At the level of the study: A matching HLA type, together with CMV infection, was signaled by public TCR beta signatures. Study observations and caveats: Pooled public TCR beta family frequency picked out CMV carriers with the relevant HLA. HLA-C-restricted, CMV-specific TCR beta clonotypes were dominant ex vivo.

The ends were cut back, 3 bases at V and 3 bases at J, with 16 bases in the middle. Germline loops: CDR1 DFQATT, CDR2 SNEGSKA (reference sequence). The CDR3 consists of 15 residues. This clonotype has at least ten counts. Its target is unknown. TCRdb fed the reads into MiXCR, producing one record per CDR3 protein. Found here are some 180,000 distinct CDR3 sequences, approximately 18% of them singletons; the top ten hold roughly a quarter. This receptor was taken from a human donor in good health (CMV status not recorded). Some clones in this sample may be carry-over from other donors' samples. The sample was CD8+ T cells from PBMCs. The chain links TRBV20-1 to TRBJ2-3, with D possibly matching TRBD1 (8 bases). CDR3 region: CSASQQGDYTDTQYF. The CDR3, as DNA: TGCAGTGCTAGTCAACAGGGGGACTATACAGATACGCAGTATTTT.